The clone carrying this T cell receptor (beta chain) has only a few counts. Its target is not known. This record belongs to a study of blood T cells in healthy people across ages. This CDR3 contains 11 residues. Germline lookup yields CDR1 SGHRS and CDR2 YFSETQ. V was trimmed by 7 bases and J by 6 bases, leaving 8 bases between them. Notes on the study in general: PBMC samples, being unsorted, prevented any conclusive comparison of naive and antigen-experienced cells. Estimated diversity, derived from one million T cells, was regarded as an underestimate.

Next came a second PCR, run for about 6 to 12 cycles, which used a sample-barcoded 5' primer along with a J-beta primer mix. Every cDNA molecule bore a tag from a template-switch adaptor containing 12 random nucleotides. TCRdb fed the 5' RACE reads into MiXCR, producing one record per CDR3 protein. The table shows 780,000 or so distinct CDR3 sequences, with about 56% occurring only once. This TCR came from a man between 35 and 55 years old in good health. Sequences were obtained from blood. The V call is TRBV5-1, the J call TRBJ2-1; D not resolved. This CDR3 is CASRVANEQFF. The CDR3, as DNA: TGCGCCAGCCGTGTAGCCAATGAGCAGTTCTTC.